Following are 15 T cell receptor beta chains from one sample sequenced in a study of shared clonotypes between healthy human individuals. Profiling relied on immunoSEQ multiplex PCR, and the TCRdb table lists in-frame clones only, not all of them. The data contain fewer than 3 million clones, 85% to 95% of them singletons. The sequenced sample consisted of naive CD4+ T cells from PBMCs. Documented subset: CD45RA+ positively selected. The receptor set was obtained from a man between 18 and 29 years old in good health. Some clones in this sample may be carry-over from other donors' samples.

This sequence joins TRBV4-1 and TRBJ2-7; D is unresolved. Germline CDR1 MGHRA, CDR2 YSYEKL. The CDR3 loop spans 11 amino acids. Deletions cut 8 bases from V and 0 bases from J, with 5 bases between. DNA of the CDR3: TGCGCCAGCGGGGACTCCTACGAGCAGTACTTC. Translation: CASGDSYEQYF.

Comment on this clone: This sample includes further DNA sequences coding for the same CDR3. This chain joins TRBV7-9 and TRBJ1-2, with unresolved D. This CDR3 region has 13 residues. Germline CDR1 and CDR2: SEHNR and FQNEAQ (reference sequence). V shed 1 base and J shed 5 bases, with 8 bases lying between them. CDR3 sequence: CASSLEGGYGYTF. The DNA for the CDR3 is TGTGCCAGCAGCTTAGAAGGAGGGTATGGCTACACCTTC.

This rearrangement joins TRBV29-1 to TRBJ2-3; tentative D call: TRBD1 (5 bases). The CDR3 runs to 14 residues. Looked up from germline, CDR1 is SQVTM and CDR2 is ANQGSEA. The V end lost 3 bases, the J end lost 0 bases, and 10 bases lay between the germline ends. DNA for the CDR3: TGCAGCGTTGACGTACAGGCGAGCACAGATACGCAGTATTTT. Encoded protein: CSVDVQASTDTQYF.

DNA for the CDR3: TGTGCCAGCAGCTCAGGGGACGGGCCAGATACGCAGTATTTT. This translates into CASSSGDGPDTQYF. This chain uses TRBV7-3 with TRBJ2-3, with D perhaps matching TRBD1 (6 bases). V shed 4 bases and J shed 4 bases, with 12 bases lying between them. The V gene's germline CDR1 is SGHTA and CDR2 FQGTGA. This CDR3 is built from 14 residues.

The rearrangement links TRBV5-6 to TRBJ2-5; tentatively, D is TRBD1 (6 bases). This CDR3 contains 15 residues. CDR1 and CDR2 (germline): SGHDT, YYEEEE. V lost 4 bases and J lost 5, with 18 bases in between. Here the CDR3 reads CASSPGIQGRETQYF. DNA of the CDR3: TGTGCCAGCAGCCCAGGCATACAGGGACGGGAGACCCAGTACTTC.

This clone has just a few counts. Other DNA sequences within the sample encode an identical CDR3. The chain is built from TRBV7-9 and TRBJ2-2; D remains ambiguous. V lost 5 bases to trimming and J lost 2 bases, with 3 bases between them. This CDR3 has 12 residues. Germline V gene data show CDR1 as SEHNR and CDR2 as FQNEAQ (reference sequence). CDR3 protein: CASSLNTGELFF. Here the CDR3 DNA reads TGTGCCAGCAGCCTCAACACCGGGGAGCTGTTTTTT.

The V and J genes are TRBV28 and TRBJ2-4, with 8 nucleotides matching TRBD1. CDR3 length equals 14 residues. Trimming cost V 6 bases and J 8 bases; bases outside gene matches: 9. Germline V gives CDR1 MDHEN, CDR2 SYDVKM. CDR3 bases: TGTGCCAGCAGGAGTGGGACAGGTCTGGACATTCAGTACTTC. Protein product: CASRSGTGLDIQYF.

This CDR3 is CASSPPQGTYGYTF. The CDR3 nucleotides are TGTGCCAGCAGCCCCCCCCAGGGGACCTATGGCTACACCTTC. The chain is built from TRBV5-6 and TRBJ1-2; D perhaps matches TRBD1 (6 bases). The CDR3 has 14 amino acids. CDR1 and CDR2 (germline): SGHDT, YYEEEE. Trimming removed 4 bases at V and 4 bases at J, with 14 bases between.

The chain has TRBV2 and TRBJ2-1; 8 bases agree with TRBD2. The CDR3 runs 16 residues. With 7 bases clipped from V and 2 bases from J, the junction kept 10 bases outside the gene matches. The germline V gene encodes CDR1 SNHLY and CDR2 FYNNEI. The CDR3 reads CASIPPLAAPYNEQFF. The CDR3 coding sequence is TGTGCCAGCATCCCCCCACTAGCGGCACCCTACAATGAGCAGTTCTTC.

The count of this clone is one. The rearrangement uses TRBV28 and TRBJ2-5; 10 nucleotides line up with TRBD2. The CDR3 contains 19 residues. Per the germline V gene, CDR1 is MDHEN and CDR2 is SYDVKM. With V trimmed by 5 bases and J by 1 base, 16 bases remained unmatched. The DNA for the CDR3 is TGTGCCAGCAGTCCGAGACTAGCGGGCTCTATCGGGGGCCAAGAGACCCAGTACTTC. This translates into CASSPRLAGSIGGQETQYF.

V gene TRBV7-8 combines with J gene TRBJ2-3; D is undetermined. V shed 1 base and J shed 8 bases, with 16 bases lying between them. Germline V CDR1 and CDR2: SGHVS, FQNEAQ. The CDR3 loop spans 15 amino acids. The CDR3 nucleotides are TGTGCCAGCAGCTTAGGCCCTGTGGCGCGGCTTACGCAGTATTTT. Its translation: CASSLGPVARLTQYF.

V and J are TRBV18 and TRBJ1-4, with 8 bases identical to TRBD1. The germline V gene encodes CDR1 KGHSH and CDR2 LQKENI. This CDR3 is 16 amino acids long. V trimming: 1 base; J trimming: 6 bases; junction bases outside the gene matches: 7. The CDR3 is CASSPLHGTGDEKLFF. The DNA for the CDR3 is TGTGCCAGCTCACCACTCCACGGGACAGGTGATGAAAAACTGTTTTTT.

A single count supports this clone. The V call is TRBV5-1, the J call TRBJ1-3; unclear D gene. The germline gives CDR1 SGHRS, CDR2 YFSETQ. The ends were cut back, 1 base at V and 3 bases at J, with 17 bases in the middle. This CDR3 has 17 residues. CDR3 loop: CASSLRVGNKDGNTIYF. The CDR3 bases are TGCGCCAGCAGCTTGAGAGTAGGGAATAAGGATGGAAACACCATATATTTT.

This clone has a single count. This rearrangement joins TRBV30 to TRBJ1-5, with D perhaps matching TRBD1 (6 bases). Trimming stripped 4 bases from V and 3 bases from J, with 13 bases between. The length of the CDR3 is 14 residues. In germline, CDR1 is GTSNPN, CDR2 SVGIG (reference sequence). CDR3 sequence reads: CAWTETGYNQPQHF. The CDR3 DNA is TGTGCCTGGACCGAGACAGGATACAATCAGCCCCAGCATTTT.

V gene TRBV6-6 combines with J gene TRBJ1-4; TRBD1 is a possible D gene (6 bases). Germline loops: CDR1 MNHNY, CDR2 SVGAGI (reference sequence). Trimming cost V 6 bases and J 5 bases, with 16 bases left between them. The CDR3 is 15 residues long. The CDR3: CASRAYTGKNEKLFF. DNA of the CDR3: TGTGCCAGCAGGGCTTATACAGGGAAAAATGAAAAACTGTTTTTT.